Detailed here is one TCR beta chain. Its specificity is unknown. The data derive from a study of memory B cells and T cells in multiple sclerosis. TCRdb keeps only in-frame clones here, not all; method: immunoSEQ multiplex PCR. The sample consists of fewer than 15,000 clones, around 63% of them appearing once. Study observations and caveats: Clone-set sizes differed between compartments, so shared clonotype counts needed normalization.

Losses at the gene ends were 6 bases for V and 4 bases for J; bases not matched to a gene: 7. The CDR3 consists of 14 residues. Germline CDR1 KGHSH, CDR2 LQKENI. The TCR originated in a human donor with multiple sclerosis. Sequenced input: memory (CD45RO+) CD4+ T cells from blood. V usage is TRBV18 and J usage is TRBJ1-2; 8 bases fit TRBD1. CDR3 in amino acids: CASSSGQGGYGYTF. CDR3 nucleotide sequence: TGTGCCAGCTCTTCCGGACAGGGCGGCTATGGCTACACCTTC. Variable domain in full (rest from reference TRBV18 and TRBJ1-2): NAGVMQNPRHLVRRRGQEARLRCSPMKGHSHVYWYRQLPEEGLKFMVYLQKENIIDESGMPKERFSAEFPKEGPSILRIQQVVRGDSAAYFCASSSGQGGYGYTFGSGTRLTVV.